Ten or more counts support the clone carrying this T cell receptor (beta chain). The target antigen is unknown. A junction end diverges from the germline sequence, so it may reflect a read error. There were TCR beta CDR3 regions amplified from RNA transcripts. TCR CDR3 regions were first amplified by RT-PCR with HTBI primers. TCRdb independently ran MiXCR on the multiplex PCR reads; one entry per CDR3 protein. The sample has a few hundred thousand distinct CDR3 sequences; nearly 15% are singletons. The data stem from a study of T cells in Graves' hyperthyroidism and ophthalmopathy. At the level of the study: Before any treatment, at initial diagnosis, peripheral blood was collected. Regarding the study as a whole: Onset of ophthalmopathy came a median approximately 6.8 months after the model predicted it.

The sequencing input was blood. This receptor was taken from a woman between 55 and 75 years old with Graves' ophthalmopathy.

The CDR3 DNA follows: TGTGCCAGCAGAGAAGGTAGTTCGATCGATCAGCCCCAGCATTTT. This sequence encodes CASREGSSIDQPQHF. This chain links TRBV2 with TRBJ1-5; no reliable D call. The CDR3 is 15 amino acids. Per germline, CDR1 SNHLY and CDR2 FYNNEI.